This note documents a single TCR beta chain sequence. What it recognizes is unknown. The sample is drawn from a study of T cell responses to AZD1222 COVID-19 vaccine. General observations from the study: Only six people who got AZD1222 tested seropositive at baseline. Vaccine-related CD4 TCRs covered spike, predominating at 160-218 and 743-854. Sampling that yielded the repertoires occurred only after the peak T cell response. White British ancestry dominated among donors, who included more females, and clonal diversity was possibly underestimated.

Sequenced by immunoSEQ multiplex PCR; TCRdb stores in-frame clones only, minus some. The sample records approximately 150,000 clones, approximately 90% being singletons. Germline values: CDR1 SGHTA, CDR2 FQGNSA. The germline V and J ends were trimmed by 2 bases and 0 bases, with 7 bases remaining between them. CDR3 length: 14 amino acids. This sequence was found in an adult who received the AZD1222 COVID-19 vaccine. This chain links TRBV7-2 with TRBJ1-1; D not certain. The sample in question was peripheral blood, obtained 28 days after the second AZD1222 dose. Written as DNA, the CDR3 is TGTGCCAGCAGCTTACTCGACTTGAACACTGAAGCTTTCTTT. Translated, it gives CASSLLDLNTEAFF.